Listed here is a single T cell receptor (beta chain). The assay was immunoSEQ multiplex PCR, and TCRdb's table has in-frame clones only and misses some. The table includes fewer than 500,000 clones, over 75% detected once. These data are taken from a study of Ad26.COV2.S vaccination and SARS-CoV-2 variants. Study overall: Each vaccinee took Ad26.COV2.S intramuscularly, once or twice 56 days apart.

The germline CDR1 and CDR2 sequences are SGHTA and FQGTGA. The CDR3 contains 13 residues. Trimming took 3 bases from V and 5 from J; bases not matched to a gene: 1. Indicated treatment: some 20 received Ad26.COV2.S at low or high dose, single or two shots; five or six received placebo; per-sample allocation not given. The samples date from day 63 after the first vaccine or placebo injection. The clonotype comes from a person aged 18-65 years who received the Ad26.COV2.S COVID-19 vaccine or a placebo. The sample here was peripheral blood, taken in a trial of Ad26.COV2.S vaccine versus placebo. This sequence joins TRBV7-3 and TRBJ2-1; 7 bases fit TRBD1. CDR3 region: CASSFDRDNEQFF. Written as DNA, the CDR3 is TGTGCCAGCAGCTTCGACAGGGACAATGAGCAGTTCTTC.